Shown below are 7 T cell receptor beta chains from a single sample sequenced in a study of cytomegalovirus exposure and HLA in healthy donors. Primers: 60 Vbeta forward and 13 Jbeta reverse. Libraries were prepared by immunoSEQ multiplex PCR; TCRdb keeps only in-frame clonotypes and omits some of them. The top ten clones hold around 1% of a sample with some 200,000 clones, around 89% of them seen once. Sequencing was performed on PBMCs. Every receptor here comes from a woman aged 18-30 years in good health and CMV-seronegative.

The chain recombines TRBV7-2 with TRBJ2-5; TRBD2 matches 11 bases. CDR1 is SGHTA, CDR2 FQGNSA, per germline. The CDR3 covers 16 residues. The V and J ends lost 5 bases and 1 base, in that order; junction bases with no gene match: 6. CDR3 sequence reads: CASSLLAGGIQETQYF. CDR3 DNA: TGTGCCAGCAGCCTTCTAGCGGGAGGCATCCAAGAGACCCAGTACTTC.

This chain uses TRBV28 with TRBJ2-7, with 7 bases fitting TRBD1. There are 15 residues in the CDR3. Trimming cost V 4 bases and J 4 bases; bases outside gene matches: 10. Germline values: CDR1 MDHEN, CDR2 SYDVKM. CDR3 region: CASSSTGTATYEQYF. For the CDR3, the DNA is TGTGCCAGCAGTTCGACCGGGACAGCTACTTACGAGCAGTACTTC.

This clone was detected a few times. J is TRBJ1-1 and V is TRBV6-5, with 8 bases fitting TRBD1. This CDR3 has 15 amino acids. Per the germline V gene, CDR1 is MNHEY and CDR2 is SVGAGI. V lost 0 bases to trimming and J lost 9 bases; unmatched junction nucleotides: 9. In nucleotides, the CDR3 is TGTGCCAGCAGTTACTCGATACAAGGGACAGGCAAAGCTTTCTTT. It specifies CASSYSIQGTGKAFF.

This clone showed up just a few times. This chain joins TRBV5-6 and TRBJ2-7, with 10 bases identical to TRBD1. The CDR3 length is 15 residues. V gave up 5 bases and J gave up 9 bases; unmatched junction bases: 14. Germline V gene data show CDR1 as SGHDT and CDR2 as YYEEEE. As DNA, the CDR3 is TGTGCCAGCAGTCTAGTAGATCGGGACAGGGGTGGGCAGTACTTC. Its protein product is CASSLVDRDRGGQYF.

The rearrangement uses TRBV5-6 and TRBJ2-1, with a tentative D call TRBD2 (6 bases). The CDR3 spans 14 residues. Germline CDR1 SGHDT, CDR2 YYEEEE. Trimming removed 0 bases at V and 9 bases at J, with 13 bases between. The CDR3: CASSLGGGFGEQFF. Here the CDR3 DNA reads TGTGCCAGCAGCTTGGGAGGAGGGTTCGGTGAGCAGTTCTTC.

The chain employs TRBV19 and TRBJ1-1; D might be TRBD1 (5 bases). Germline lookup yields CDR1 LNHDA and CDR2 SQIVND (reference sequence). V lost 3 bases to trimming and J lost 1 base, with 12 bases between them. The CDR3 is 15 amino acids. CDR3 amino acids: CASSIGDRPNTEAFF. CDR3 nucleotides: TGTGCCAGTAGTATTGGAGACAGACCGAACACTGAAGCTTTCTTT. The complete variable domain, with remaining parts taken from reference TRBV19 and TRBJ1-1, reads DGGITQSPKYLFRKEGQNVTLSCEQNLNHDAMYWYRQDPGQGLRLIYYSQIVNDFQKGDIAEGYSVSREKKESFPLTVTSAQKNPTAFYLCASSIGDRPNTEAFFGQGTRLTVV.

The V and J genes are TRBV6-6 and TRBJ2-7; 10 nucleotides match TRBD2. The V and J ends lost 6 bases and 7 bases, in that order; junction bases with no gene match: 15. CDR3 length equals 16 residues. Germline loops: CDR1 MNHNY, CDR2 SVGAGI (reference sequence). CDR3: CASSWTSGVRAGEQYF. Here the CDR3 DNA reads TGTGCCAGCAGCTGGACTAGCGGAGTAAGAGCGGGGGAGCAGTACTTC.